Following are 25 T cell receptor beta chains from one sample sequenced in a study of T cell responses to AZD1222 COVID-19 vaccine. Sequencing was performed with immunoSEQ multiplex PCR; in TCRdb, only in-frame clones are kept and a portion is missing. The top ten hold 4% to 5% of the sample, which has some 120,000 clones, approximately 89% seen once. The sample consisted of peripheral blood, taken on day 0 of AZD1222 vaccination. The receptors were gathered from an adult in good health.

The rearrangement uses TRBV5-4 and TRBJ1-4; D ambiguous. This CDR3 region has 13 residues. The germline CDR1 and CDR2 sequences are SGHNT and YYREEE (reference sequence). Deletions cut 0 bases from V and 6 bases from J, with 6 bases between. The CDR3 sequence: CASSLGTDEKLFF. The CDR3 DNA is TGTGCCAGCAGCTTGGGGACGGATGAAAAACTGTTTTTT.

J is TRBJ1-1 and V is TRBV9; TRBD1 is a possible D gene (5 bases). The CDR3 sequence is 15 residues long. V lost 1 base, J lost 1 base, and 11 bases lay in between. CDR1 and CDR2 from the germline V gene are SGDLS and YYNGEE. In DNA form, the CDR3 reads TGTGCCAGCAGCGTAACCACGGGACCGAACACTGAAGCTTTCTTT. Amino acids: CASSVTTGPNTEAFF.

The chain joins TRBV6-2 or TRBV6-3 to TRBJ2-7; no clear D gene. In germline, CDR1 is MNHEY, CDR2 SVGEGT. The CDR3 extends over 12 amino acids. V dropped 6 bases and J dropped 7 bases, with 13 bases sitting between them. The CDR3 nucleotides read TGTGCCAGCAGACCTCCAATGTCGGAGCAGTACTTC. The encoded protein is CASRPPMSEQYF.

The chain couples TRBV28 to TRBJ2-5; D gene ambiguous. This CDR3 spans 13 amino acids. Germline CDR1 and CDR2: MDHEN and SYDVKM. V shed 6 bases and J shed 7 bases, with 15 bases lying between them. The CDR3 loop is CASSVELERTQYF. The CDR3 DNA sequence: TGTGCCAGCAGCGTCGAGCTGGAAAGGACCCAGTACTTC. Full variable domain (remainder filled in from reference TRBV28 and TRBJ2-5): DVKVTQSSRYLVKRTGEKVFLECVQDMDHENMFWYRQDPGLGLRLIYFSYDVKMKEKGDIPEGYSVSREKKERFSLILESASTNQTSMYLCASSVELERTQYFGPGTRLLVL.

CDR3 bases: TGTGCCAGTAGTAGGGGACCTTCCCAAGAGACCCAGTACTTC. As protein: CASSRGPSQETQYF. The V and J genes are TRBV19 and TRBJ2-5; perhaps D is TRBD1 or TRBD2 (5 bases each). V lost 4 bases to trimming and J lost 1 base, with 10 bases between them. The length of the CDR3 is 14 residues. Looked up from germline, CDR1 is LNHDA and CDR2 is SQIVND (reference sequence). The full variable domain, in which reference TRBV19 and TRBJ2-5 provide the parts outside the CDR3, is DGGITQSPKYLFRKEGQNVTLSCEQNLNHDAMYWYRQDPGQGLRLIYYSQIVNDFQKGDIAEGYSVSREKKESFPLTVTSAQKNPTAFYLCASSRGPSQETQYFGPGTRLLVL.

This chain's CDR3 is CASSYSNGPYGYTF. CDR3 coding DNA: TGTGCCAGCAGTTACTCGAACGGGCCCTATGGCTACACCTTC. The rearrangement uses TRBV6-2 or TRBV6-3 and TRBJ1-2; D uncertain. CDR3 length equals 14 residues. V lost 0 bases and J 4 bases, leaving 9 bases between the germline ends. Germline CDR1 MNHEY, CDR2 SVGEGT.

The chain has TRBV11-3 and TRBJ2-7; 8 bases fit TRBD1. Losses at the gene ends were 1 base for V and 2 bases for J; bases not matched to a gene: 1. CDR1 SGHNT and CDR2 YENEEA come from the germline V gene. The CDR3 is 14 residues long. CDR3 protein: CASSLGQGPYEQYF. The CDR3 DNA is TGTGCCAGCAGCTTAGGACAGGGGCCCTACGAGCAGTACTTC.

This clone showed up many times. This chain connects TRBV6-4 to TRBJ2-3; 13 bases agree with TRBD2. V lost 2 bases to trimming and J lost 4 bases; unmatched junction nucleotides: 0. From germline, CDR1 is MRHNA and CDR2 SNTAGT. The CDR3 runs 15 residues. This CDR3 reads CASSDTSGGADTQYF. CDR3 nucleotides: TGTGCCAGCAGTGACACTAGCGGGGGGGCAGATACGCAGTATTTT.

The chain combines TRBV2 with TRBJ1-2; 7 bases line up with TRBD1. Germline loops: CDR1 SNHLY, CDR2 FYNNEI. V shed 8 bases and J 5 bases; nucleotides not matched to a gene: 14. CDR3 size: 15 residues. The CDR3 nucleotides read TGTGCCAGCCTCTTAGGACAGGTCCTTGGTTATGGCTACACCTTC. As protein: CASLLGQVLGYGYTF.

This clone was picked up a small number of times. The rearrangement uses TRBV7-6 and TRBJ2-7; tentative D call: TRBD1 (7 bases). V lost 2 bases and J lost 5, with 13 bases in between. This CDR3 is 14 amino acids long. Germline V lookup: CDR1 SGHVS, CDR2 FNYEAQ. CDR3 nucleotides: TGTGCCAGCAGCTTACGTAGCAGGGGGGACGAGCAGTACTTC. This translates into CASSLRSRGDEQYF.

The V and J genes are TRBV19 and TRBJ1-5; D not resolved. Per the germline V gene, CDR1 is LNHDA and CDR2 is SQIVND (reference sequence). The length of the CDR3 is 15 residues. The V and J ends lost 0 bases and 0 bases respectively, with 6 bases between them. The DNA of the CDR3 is TGTGCCAGTAGTATAGAAGGGTATAGCAATCAGCCCCAGCATTTT. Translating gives CASSIEGYSNQPQHF.

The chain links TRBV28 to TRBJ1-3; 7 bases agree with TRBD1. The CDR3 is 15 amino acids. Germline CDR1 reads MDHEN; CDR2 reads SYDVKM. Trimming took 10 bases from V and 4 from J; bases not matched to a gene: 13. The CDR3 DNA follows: TGTGCCATCACGAGGGACAGCCTGTCCGGAAACACCATATATTTT. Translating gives CAITRDSLSGNTIYF.

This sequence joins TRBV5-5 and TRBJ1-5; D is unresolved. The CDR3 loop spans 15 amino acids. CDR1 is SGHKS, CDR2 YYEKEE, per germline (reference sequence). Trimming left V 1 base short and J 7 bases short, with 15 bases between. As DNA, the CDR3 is TGTGCCAGCAGCTTGATAAACCTAAATTCCCAGCCCCAGCATTTT. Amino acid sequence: CASSLINLNSQPQHF.

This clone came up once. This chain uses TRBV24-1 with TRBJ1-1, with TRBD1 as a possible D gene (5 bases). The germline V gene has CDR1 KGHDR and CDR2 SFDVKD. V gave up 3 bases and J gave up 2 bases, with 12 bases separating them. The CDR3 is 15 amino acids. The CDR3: CATSDPRTPNTEAFF. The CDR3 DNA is TGTGCCACCAGTGATCCACGGACACCCAACACTGAAGCTTTCTTT.

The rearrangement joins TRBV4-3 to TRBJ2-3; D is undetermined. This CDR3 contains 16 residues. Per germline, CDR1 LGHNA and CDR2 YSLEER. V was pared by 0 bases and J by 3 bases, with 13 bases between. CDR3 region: CASSQDRLGMTDTQYF. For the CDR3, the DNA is TGCGCCAGCAGCCAAGATCGCCTGGGGATGACAGATACGCAGTATTTT.

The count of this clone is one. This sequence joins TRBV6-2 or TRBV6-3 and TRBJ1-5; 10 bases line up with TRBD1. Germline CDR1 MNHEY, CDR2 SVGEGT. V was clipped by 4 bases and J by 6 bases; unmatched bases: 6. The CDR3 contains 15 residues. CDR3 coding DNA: TGTGCCAGCAGTTGGACAGGGGGACGGTCTCAGCCCCAGCATTTT. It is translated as CASSWTGGRSQPQHF.

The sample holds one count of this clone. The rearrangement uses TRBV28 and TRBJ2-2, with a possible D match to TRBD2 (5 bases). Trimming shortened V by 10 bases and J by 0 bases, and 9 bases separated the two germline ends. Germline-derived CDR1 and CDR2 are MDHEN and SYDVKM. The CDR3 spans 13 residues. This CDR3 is CATEGTNTGELFF. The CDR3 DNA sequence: TGTGCCACTGAGGGTACGAACACCGGGGAGCTGTTTTTT. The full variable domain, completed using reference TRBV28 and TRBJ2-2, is DVKVTQSSRYLVKRTGEKVFLECVQDMDHENMFWYRQDPGLGLRLIYFSYDVKMKEKGDIPEGYSVSREKKERFSLILESASTNQTSMYLCATEGTNTGELFFGEGSRLTVL.

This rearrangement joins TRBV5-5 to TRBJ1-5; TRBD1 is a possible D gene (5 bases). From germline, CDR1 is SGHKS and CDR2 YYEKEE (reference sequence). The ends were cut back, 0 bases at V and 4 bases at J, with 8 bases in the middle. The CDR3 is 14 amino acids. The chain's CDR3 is CASSLAGGNQPQHF. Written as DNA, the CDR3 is TGTGCCAGCAGCTTGGCCGGGGGGAATCAGCCCCAGCATTTT. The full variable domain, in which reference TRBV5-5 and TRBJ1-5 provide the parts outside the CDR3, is DAGVTQSPTHLIKTRGQQVTLRCSPISGHKSVSWYQQVLGQGPQFIFQYYEKEERGRGNFPDRFSARQFPNYSSELNVNALLLGDSALYLCASSLAGGNQPQHFGDGTRLSIL.

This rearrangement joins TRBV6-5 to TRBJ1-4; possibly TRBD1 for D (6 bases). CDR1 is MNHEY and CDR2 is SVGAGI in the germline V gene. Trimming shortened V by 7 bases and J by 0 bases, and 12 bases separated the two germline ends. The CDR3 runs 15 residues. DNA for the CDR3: TGTGCCAGCACTCCGAGACAGGCAACTAATGAAAAACTGTTTTTT. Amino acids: CASTPRQATNEKLFF.

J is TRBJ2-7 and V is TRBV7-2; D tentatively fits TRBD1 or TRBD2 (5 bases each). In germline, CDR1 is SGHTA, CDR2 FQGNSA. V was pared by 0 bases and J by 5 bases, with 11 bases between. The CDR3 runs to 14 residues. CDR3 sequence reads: CASSLAPGPNEQYF. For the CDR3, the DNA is TGTGCCAGCAGCTTAGCCCCGGGGCCCAACGAGCAGTACTTC.

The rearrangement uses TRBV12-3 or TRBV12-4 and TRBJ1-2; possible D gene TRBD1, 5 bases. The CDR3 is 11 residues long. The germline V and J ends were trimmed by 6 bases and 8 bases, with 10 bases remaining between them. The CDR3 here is CASSRGDGYTF. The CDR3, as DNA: TGTGCCAGCAGCCGAGGGGACGGCTACACCTTC.

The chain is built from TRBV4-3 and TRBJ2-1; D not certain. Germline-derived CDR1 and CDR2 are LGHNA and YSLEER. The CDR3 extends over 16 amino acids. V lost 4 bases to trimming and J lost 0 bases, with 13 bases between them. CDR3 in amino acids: CASSLRATSSYNEQFF. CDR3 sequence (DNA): TGCGCCAGCAGCCTCCGGGCTACGAGCTCCTACAATGAGCAGTTCTTC.

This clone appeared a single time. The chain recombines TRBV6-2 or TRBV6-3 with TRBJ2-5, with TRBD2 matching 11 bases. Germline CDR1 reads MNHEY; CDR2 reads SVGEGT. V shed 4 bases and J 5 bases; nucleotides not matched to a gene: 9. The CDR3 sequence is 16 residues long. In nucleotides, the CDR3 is TGTGCCAGCAGTTCTCCCAGACTAGCGGGGCGGGAGACCCAGTACTTC. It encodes CASSSPRLAGRETQYF.

The CDR3 here is CASSQDSGDTGELFF. The DNA of the CDR3 is TGTGCCAGCAGCCAAGATTCGGGGGACACCGGGGAGCTGTTTTTT. The V call is TRBV3-1 (or the pseudogene TRBV3-2), the J call TRBJ2-2; D possibly corresponds to TRBD2 (6 bases). The germline V gene encodes CDR1 LGHDT and CDR2 YNNKEL (reference sequence). The ends were cut back, 0 bases at V and 3 bases at J, with 8 bases in the middle. The CDR3 has 15 amino acids.

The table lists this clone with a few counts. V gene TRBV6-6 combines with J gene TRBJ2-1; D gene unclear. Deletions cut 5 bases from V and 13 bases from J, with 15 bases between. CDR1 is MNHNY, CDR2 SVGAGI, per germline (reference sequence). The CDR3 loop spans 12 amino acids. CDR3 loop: CASSNLDAIQFF. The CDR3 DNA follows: TGTGCCAGCAGTAACCTAGACGCAATACAGTTCTTC.